Presented here are 17 T cell receptor beta chains from one specimen sequenced in a study of blood T cell repertoires in COVID-19. Repertoires were generated with immunoSEQ multiplex PCR, while TCRdb's copy carries only in-frame clones and drops some. The sample yields approximately 300,000 clones, approximately 85% seen once. Sequenced material: peripheral blood. These receptors all stem from a woman aged 45-65 years with acute or convalescent COVID-19.

The CDR3 region has the DNA TGTGCCAGCAGCGCACATCCCGGGACTAGCGTCTACGAGCAGTACTTC. It is translated as CASSAHPGTSVYEQYF. This chain joins TRBV9 and TRBJ2-7; 10 bases are shared with TRBD2. Trimming took 3 bases from V and 3 from J; bases not matched to a gene: 9. This CDR3 contains 16 residues. Germline V gives CDR1 SGDLS, CDR2 YYNGEE. The whole variable domain, remainder taken from reference TRBV9 and TRBJ2-7, is DSGVTQTPKHLITATGQRVTLRCSPRSGDLSVYWYQQSLDQGLQFLIQYYNGEERAKGNILERFSAQQFPDLHSELNLSSLELGDSALYFCASSAHPGTSVYEQYFGPGTRLTVT.

The V call is TRBV28, the J call TRBJ1-2; D ambiguous. Trimming took off 4 bases at V and 3 bases at J, with 9 bases between the two ends. CDR3 size: 13 residues. The germline V gene encodes CDR1 MDHEN and CDR2 SYDVKM. The CDR3 loop reads CASSSTPDYGYTF. DNA for the CDR3: TGTGCCAGCAGTTCAACACCAGACTATGGCTACACCTTC.

This chain joins TRBV7-8 and TRBJ2-3; possibly TRBD2 for D (5 bases). V lost 1 base, J lost 3 bases, and 11 bases lay in between. This CDR3 has 15 amino acids. Germline V CDR1 and CDR2: SGHVS, FQNEAQ. Here the CDR3 reads CASSLGGSRTDTQYF. CDR3 in DNA: TGTGCCAGCAGCTTAGGTGGGAGTAGGACAGATACGCAGTATTTT.

This clone was recorded a few times. This chain joins TRBV19 and TRBJ2-3; 9 bases align to TRBD1. Trimming at V came to 6 bases and at J to 4 bases, leaving 5 bases not matched to a gene. Germline values: CDR1 LNHDA, CDR2 SQIVND (reference sequence). The CDR3 totals 14 residues. As DNA, the CDR3 is TGTGCCAGTAGCCTCGGGACAGGGCCAGATACGCAGTATTTT. This encodes CASSLGTGPDTQYF.

This clone turned up a few times. The J gene is TRBJ2-7, the V gene TRBV7-9; D might be TRBD2 (6 bases). V was pared by 1 base and J by 2 bases, with 12 bases between. This CDR3 contains 15 residues. From germline, CDR1 is SEHNR and CDR2 FQNEAQ (reference sequence). The CDR3 DNA sequence: TGTGCCAGCAGCTTAGTACTAGCCGTTACCTACGAGCAGTACTTC. Protein sequence: CASSLVLAVTYEQYF.

Notes on this clone: This same CDR3 is encoded by further DNA sequences in the sample. The chain links TRBV18 to TRBJ1-2; TRBD1 might be the D (6 bases). CDR1 and CDR2 (germline): KGHSH, LQKENI. The CDR3 runs 14 residues. V gave up 0 bases and J gave up 4 bases, with 9 bases separating them. In nucleotides, the CDR3 is TGTGCCAGCTCACCACCGGGGGGGCTCTATGGCTACACCTTC. This sequence encodes CASSPPGGLYGYTF.

This chain joins TRBV5-4 and TRBJ1-2; D might be TRBD1 (6 bases). The CDR3 spans 14 residues. Deletions cut 0 bases from V and 4 bases from J, with 10 bases between. Germline assignment: CDR1 SGHNT and CDR2 YYREEE (reference sequence). The CDR3 loop reads CASSLVGTLYGYTF. CDR3 nucleotide sequence: TGTGCCAGCAGCTTGGTTGGGACACTCTATGGCTACACCTTC.

This clone was recorded once. This rearrangement joins TRBV5-8 to TRBJ2-1, with 9 nucleotides matching TRBD2. The CDR3 runs 17 residues. V was clipped by 0 bases and J by 6 bases; unmatched bases: 10. Germline-derived CDR1 and CDR2 are SGHTS and YDEGEE. CDR3 region: CASSLELRLAGINEQFF. The CDR3 nucleotides are TGTGCCAGCAGCTTGGAACTACGGCTAGCGGGAATCAATGAGCAGTTCTTC.

J is TRBJ1-1 and V is TRBV5-1; 12 positions agree with TRBD1. Germline V gene lookup returns CDR1 SGHRS and CDR2 YFSETQ. This CDR3 contains 17 residues. V dropped 0 bases and J dropped 6; count of bases not matched to a gene: 9. The CDR3 DNA reads TGCGCCAGCAGCTTGGCCGGGACAGGGGGCTTAACCTCTGAAGCTTTCTTT. Translation: CASSLAGTGGLTSEAFF.

The rearrangement joins TRBV29-1 to TRBJ2-7, with 10 nucleotides matching TRBD2. Per the germline V gene, CDR1 is SQVTM and CDR2 is ANQGSEA. The length of the CDR3 is 23 residues. V shed 4 bases and J 0 bases; nucleotides not matched to a gene: 30. CDR3 loop: CSVGGTPYLDRGKLAGSSYEQYF. The CDR3 DNA sequence: TGCAGCGTTGGGGGGACCCCCTACCTAGACAGGGGAAAACTAGCGGGGAGCTCCTACGAGCAGTACTTC.

The chain carries TRBV6-5 and TRBJ2-2, with TRBD2 matching over 7 bases. Trimming removed 8 bases from V and 1 base from J; junction bases left unmatched: 7. Looked up from germline, CDR1 is MNHEY and CDR2 is SVGAGI. CDR3 length: 15 residues. The DNA of the CDR3 is TGTGCCAGCCAAATACTAGCGCGGAACACCGGGGAGCTGTTTTTT. Its translation: CASQILARNTGELFF.

The CDR3 region is CASSLFGLAGVDTQYF. DNA of the CDR3: TGTGCCAGCAGCTTATTTGGGCTAGCGGGAGTAGATACGCAGTATTTT. The rearrangement joins TRBV7-9 to TRBJ2-3; TRBD2 aligns across 10 bases. J gave up 5 bases and V 2 bases, and 7 bases lay outside the gene matches. CDR1 and CDR2 from the germline V gene are SEHNR and FQNEAQ (reference sequence). This CDR3 is built from 16 residues.

Note on this clone: The identical CDR3 is also encoded by other nucleotide sequences in the sample. The chain has TRBV7-9 and TRBJ1-2; D unresolved. V was pared by 3 bases and J by 2 bases, with 7 bases between. This CDR3 comprises 13 residues. Germline assignment: CDR1 SEHNR and CDR2 FQNEAQ (reference sequence). CDR3 in amino acids: CASSFGANYGYTF. The CDR3 bases are TGTGCCAGCAGCTTCGGAGCAAACTATGGCTACACCTTC.

This clone was seen a few times. V gene TRBV5-4 combines with J gene TRBJ2-4; 7 bases align to TRBD1. The germline V gene encodes CDR1 SGHNT and CDR2 YYREEE (reference sequence). The V and J ends lost 4 bases and 0 bases, in that order; junction bases with no gene match: 7. This CDR3 is built from 16 residues. Written as DNA, the CDR3 is TGTGCCAGCAGCCCCAGGACAGGTTTAGCCAAAAACATTCAGTACTTC. As protein: CASSPRTGLAKNIQYF. Full variable domain (outside the CDR3, taken from reference TRBV5-4 and TRBJ2-4): ETGVTQSPTHLIKTRGQQVTLRCSSQSGHNTVSWYQQALGQGPQFIFQYYREEENGRGNFPPRFSGLQFPNYSSELNVNALELDDSALYLCASSPRTGLAKNIQYFGAGTRLSVL.

V and J are TRBV27 and TRBJ2-2; 7 bases are a match to TRBD1. Germline values: CDR1 MNHEY, CDR2 SMNVEV (reference sequence). This CDR3 spans 15 amino acids. V trimming: 6 bases; J trimming: 7 bases; junction bases outside the gene matches: 11. DNA for the CDR3: TGTGCCAGCAGCCCAAAAACAGGGGTGGGCGGGGAGCTGTTTTTT. Translating it yields CASSPKTGVGGELFF.

The chain couples TRBV6-6 to TRBJ2-5; D possibly corresponds to TRBD2 (5 bases). The CDR3 has 13 amino acids. V was shortened by 4 bases and J by 5 bases, with 11 bases between the two germline ends. Germline-derived CDR1 and CDR2 are MNHNY and SVGAGI (reference sequence). The CDR3 DNA is TGTGCCAGCAGTTCCCGGGGTTATGAGACCCAGTACTTC. It is translated as CASSSRGYETQYF.

The gene calls are TRBV7-9 and TRBJ2-5; tentative D call: TRBD1 (6 bases). Germline values: CDR1 SEHNR, CDR2 FQNEAQ (reference sequence). This CDR3 has 15 residues. The V end was cut by 5 bases, the J end by 5 bases, with 18 bases between. CDR3 sequence reads: CASSRSQGQRETQYF. The CDR3 region has the DNA TGTGCCAGCAGCCGTTCTCAGGGGCAGAGGGAGACCCAGTACTTC. Drawing the rest from reference TRBV7-9 and TRBJ2-5, the complete variable domain is DTGVSQNPRHKITKRGQNVTFRCDPISEHNRLYWYRQTLGQGPEFLTYFQNEAQLEKSRLLSDRFSAERPKGSFSTLEIQRTEQGDSAMYLCASSRSQGQRETQYFGPGTRLLVL.